The 8 T cell receptor beta chains given below trace back to one sample, sequenced in a study of tissue T cells after allogeneic stem cell transplantation. Clones were read by immunoSEQ multiplex PCR, and TCRdb kept only the in-frame ones, dropping some. The sample lists 3,300 or so clones, around 75% seen once, with 23% in the top ten. This research-autopsy study prospectively enrolled adult allogeneic hematopoietic cell transplant recipients with steroid-refractory graft-versus-host disease. Sequencing was performed on small intestine tissue, taken at autopsy. The receptor source for this set is a male patient of 60 years or more with steroid-refractory graft-versus-host disease after an allogeneic stem cell transplant. Some T cells may be the graft donor's.

The chain is built from TRBV28 and TRBJ2-7; D gene uncertain. Looked up from germline, CDR1 is MDHEN and CDR2 is SYDVKM. CDR3 size: 12 residues. Deletions cut 6 bases from V and 3 bases from J, with 9 bases between. This chain's CDR3 is CASSPDDYEQYF. The CDR3 DNA sequence: TGTGCCAGCAGCCCTGACGACTACGAGCAGTACTTC.

This chain connects TRBV7-2 to TRBJ2-7; unclear D gene. The CDR3 spans 15 residues. Trimming left V 5 bases short and J 6 bases short, with 20 bases between. The germline V gene has CDR1 SGHTA and CDR2 FQGNSA. The CDR3 here is CASSPSPTRKTEQYF. The CDR3 DNA reads as TGTGCCAGCAGCCCCAGCCCGACCCGAAAGACCGAGCAGTACTTC.

The V gene is TRBV5-1, the J gene TRBJ2-4; 7 nucleotides line up with TRBD1. CDR3 length: 16 residues. The germline gives CDR1 SGHRS, CDR2 YFSETQ. Unmatched junction bases numbered 8, after V lost 0 bases and J lost 5 bases. The CDR3 region has the DNA TGCGCCAGCAGCTTGGTTAGTGAGGGGGCCCAAAACATTCAGTACTTC. Protein: CASSLVSEGAQNIQYF.

This clone was seen only once. The CDR3 region is CASSLVDRGEAFF. DNA of the CDR3: TGTGCCAGCAGCTTGGTTGACAGGGGAGAAGCTTTCTTT. This rearrangement joins TRBV5-4 to TRBJ1-1, with 8 bases lining up with TRBD1. Germline V gene data show CDR1 as SGHNT and CDR2 as YYREEE (reference sequence). The CDR3 sequence is 13 residues long. Germline trimming cut 0 bases from V and 8 bases from J; bases unmatched to any gene: 3. Full variable domain (rest looked up from reference TRBV5-4 and TRBJ1-1): ETGVTQSPTHLIKTRGQQVTLRCSSQSGHNTVSWYQQALGQGPQFIFQYYREEENGRGNFPPRFSGLQFPNYSSELNVNALELDDSALYLCASSLVDRGEAFFGQGTRLTVV.

The chain's CDR3 is CASSGVAYNEQFF. The CDR3 region has the DNA TGTGCCAGCAGTGGGGTGGCCTACAATGAGCAGTTCTTC. The chain couples TRBV6-2 or TRBV6-3 to TRBJ2-1, with unresolved D. The CDR3 runs to 13 residues. Germline-derived CDR1 and CDR2 are MNHEY and SVGEGT. With 5 bases removed from V and 2 bases from J, the gap between germline ends came to 7 bases.

The chain links TRBV19 to TRBJ2-7; D is possibly TRBD1 (7 bases). This CDR3 is 15 amino acids long. V dropped 3 bases and J dropped 6 bases, with 18 bases sitting between them. The germline V gene encodes CDR1 LNHDA and CDR2 SQIVND (reference sequence). CDR3 sequence reads: CASSILEGARAEQYF. The DNA for the CDR3 is TGTGCCAGTAGTATTCTGGAGGGGGCTCGCGCCGAGCAGTACTTC.

V is TRBV20-1 and J is TRBJ1-1; D ambiguous. This CDR3 is 11 amino acids long. Trimming stripped 5 bases from V and 3 bases from J, with 7 bases between. Germline V lookup: CDR1 DFQATT, CDR2 SNEGSKA (reference sequence). CDR3 residues: CSASSYTEAFF. CDR3 in DNA: TGCAGTGCTTCCAGTTACACTGAAGCTTTCTTT.

This chain joins TRBV6-2 or TRBV6-3 and TRBJ2-7; D is possibly TRBD1 or TRBD2 (5 bases each). Germline V gene data show CDR1 as MNHEY and CDR2 as SVGEGT. V was pared by 4 bases and J by 8 bases, with 12 bases between. The CDR3 loop spans 12 amino acids. DNA for the CDR3: TGTGCCAGCAGTTCTACCGGGACCCAGCAGTACTTC. This codes for CASSSTGTQQYF.